The T cell receptor (beta chain) under discussion was sequenced for a study of human T cells and chemical hapten exposure. Time point here: patch test 1, 2 weeks after DPC sensitization. The treatment denotes: therapeutic diphenylcyclopropenone sensitization with weekly scalp DPC. There are many counts of this clonotype. Each CDR3 protein is one row after TCRdb ran MiXCR on the RACE reads. The table has 80,000 to 100,000 distinct CDR3 sequences, about 6.8% seen once. The sequence was obtained from a woman younger than 45 with alopecia areata. Some clones in this sample may be carry-over from other donors' samples. The sequences come from whole blood, collected in connection with sensitization to the hapten diphenylcyclopropenone (DPC).

The CDR3 sequence: CASSLGSTTGGRGETQYF. Written as DNA, the CDR3 is TGTGCCAGCAGCTTAGGATCGACAACAGGGGGCCGGGGAGAGACCCAGTACTTC. This chain links TRBV7-2 with TRBJ2-5, with TRBD1 matching 9 bases. Trimming removed 1 base from V and 4 bases from J; junction bases left unmatched: 13. This CDR3 region has 18 residues. The germline gives CDR1 SGHTA, CDR2 FQGNSA. The variable domain in full, completed from reference TRBV7-2 and TRBJ2-5, reads GAGVSQSPSNKVTEKGKDVELRCDPISGHTALYWYRQSLGQGLEFLIYFQGNSAPDKSGLPSDRFSAERTGGSVSTLTIQRTQQEDSAVYLCASSLGSTTGGRGETQYFGPGTRLLVL.